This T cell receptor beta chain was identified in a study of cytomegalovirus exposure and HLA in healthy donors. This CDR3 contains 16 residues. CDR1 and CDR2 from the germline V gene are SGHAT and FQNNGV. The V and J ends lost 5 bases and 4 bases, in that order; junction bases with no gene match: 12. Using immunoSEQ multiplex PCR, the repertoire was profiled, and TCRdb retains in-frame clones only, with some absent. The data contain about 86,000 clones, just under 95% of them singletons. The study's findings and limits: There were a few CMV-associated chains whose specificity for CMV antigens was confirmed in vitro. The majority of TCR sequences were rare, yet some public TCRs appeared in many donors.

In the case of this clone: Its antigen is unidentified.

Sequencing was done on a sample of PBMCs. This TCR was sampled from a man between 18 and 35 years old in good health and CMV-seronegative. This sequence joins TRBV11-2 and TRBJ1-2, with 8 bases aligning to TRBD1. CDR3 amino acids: CASSQTIGTGGYGYTF. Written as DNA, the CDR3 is TGTGCCAGCAGCCAGACCATCGGGACAGGAGGCTATGGCTACACCTTC. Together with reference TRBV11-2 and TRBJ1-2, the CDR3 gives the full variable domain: EAGVAQSPRYKIIEKRQSVAFWCNPISGHATLYWYQQILGQGPKLLIQFQNNGVVDDSQLPKDRFSAERLKGVDSTLKIQPAKLEDSAVYLCASSQTIGTGGYGYTFGSGTRLTVV.